Sequencing of this TCR beta chain was carried out in a study of beta chain features in type 1 diabetes. Findings and limits, study-wide: Within each of all four CD4+ subsets, Type 1 diabetes patients had TCRB CDR3s that were moderately but significantly shorter. For patients, the naive, central memory and Treg TCRB repertoires appeared more alike than for healthy donors. Insertions at VDJ junctions were less frequent in type 1 diabetes patients. These patients also deleted more nucleotides at the same junctions.

The authors reverse transcribed all of the isolated RNA, so sequencing captured expressed TCRB transcripts. Sequenced by immunoSEQ multiplex PCR; TCRdb stores in-frame clones only, minus some. The table lists about 160,000 clones, roughly 63% of them singletons. The CDR3 has 9 amino acids. Germline values: CDR1 SSHAT, CDR2 FNYEAQ (reference sequence). A remark on this clone: Its target is unknown.

This clonotype was obtained from a man aged 30 to 39 with type 1 diabetes. The sample was naive CD4+ T cells from blood. J is TRBJ1-6 and V is TRBV7-7; D is undetermined. CDR3 sequence: CARDSPLHF. The CDR3 DNA is TGTGCTAGAGATTCACCCCTCCACTTT.